A single T cell receptor (beta chain) is shown here with its context. The data originate from a study of CD8 T cells in ankylosing spondylitis. The CDR3 has 14 amino acids. The ends lost 6 bases at V and 2 bases at J; junction bases unmatched: 4. MiXCR was run by TCRdb on the 5' RACE reads, yielding one entry per CDR3 protein. The table records 150,000 to 200,000 distinct CDR3 sequences, roughly 31% of them present only once. The source is a male donor with ankylosing spondylitis. This chain joins TRBV12-3 or TRBV12-4 and TRBJ1-3; the match to TRBD1 covers 7 bases. Sample: synovial fluid, either unsorted or a sorted T cell fraction (not recorded which). The DNA for the CDR3 is TGTGCCAGCAGCCGACAGGGTACTGGAAACACCATATATTTT. Amino acids: CASSRQGTGNTIYF.